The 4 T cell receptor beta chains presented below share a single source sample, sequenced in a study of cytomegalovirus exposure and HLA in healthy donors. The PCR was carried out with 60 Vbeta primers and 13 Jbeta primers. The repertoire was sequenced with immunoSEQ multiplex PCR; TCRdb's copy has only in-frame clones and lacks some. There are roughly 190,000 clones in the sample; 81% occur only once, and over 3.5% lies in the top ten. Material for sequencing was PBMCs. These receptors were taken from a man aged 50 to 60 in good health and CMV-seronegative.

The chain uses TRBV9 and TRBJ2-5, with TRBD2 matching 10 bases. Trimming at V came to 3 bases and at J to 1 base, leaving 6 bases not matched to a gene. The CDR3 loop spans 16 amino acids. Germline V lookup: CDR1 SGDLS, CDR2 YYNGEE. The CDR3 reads CASSENSGGAQETQYF. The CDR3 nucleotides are TGTGCCAGCAGCGAGAACAGCGGGGGGGCCCAAGAGACCCAGTACTTC.

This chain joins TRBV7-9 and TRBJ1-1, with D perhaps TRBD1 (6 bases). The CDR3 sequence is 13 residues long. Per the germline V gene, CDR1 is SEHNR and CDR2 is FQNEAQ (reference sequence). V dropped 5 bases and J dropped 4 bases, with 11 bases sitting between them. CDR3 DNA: TGTGCCAGCAGCGCTCAAGGGGGCACTGAAGCTTTCTTT. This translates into CASSAQGGTEAFF.

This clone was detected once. The CDR3 DNA reads TGTGCCAGCAGCCCGCAGGGGACAGGGGAACGGACCGGGGAGCTGTTTTTT. It specifies CASSPQGTGERTGELFF. This sequence joins TRBV11-2 and TRBJ2-2; the match to TRBD1 covers 10 bases. The CDR3 extends over 17 amino acids. The germline V gene has CDR1 SGHAT and CDR2 FQNNGV. After removal of 5 bases from V and 5 bases from J, the junction contained 11 bases not matched to a gene.

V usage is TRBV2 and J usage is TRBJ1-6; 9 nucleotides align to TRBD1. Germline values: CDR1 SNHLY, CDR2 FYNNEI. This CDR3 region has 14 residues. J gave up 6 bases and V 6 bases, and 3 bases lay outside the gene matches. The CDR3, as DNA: TGTGCCAGCAGGGGACAGGGCGTTAATTCACCCCTCCACTTT. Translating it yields CASRGQGVNSPLHF.